One and the same sample provided the 12 T cell receptor beta chains below, sequenced in a study of T cell repertoires in cytomegalovirus infection. Using its own MiXCR run on the reads, TCRdb lists one record per CDR3 protein. The sample has over 300,000 distinct CDR3 sequences, 8% to 9.5% seen once. Sequences were obtained from PBMCs. Receptors originate from a human donor in good health (CMV status not recorded). Some clones in this sample may be carry-over from other donors' samples.

This clonotype was recorded a few times. V gene TRBV4-2 combines with J gene TRBJ2-5; TRBD1 is a possible D gene (8 bases). CDR3 length: 14 residues. Between the trimmed V and J ends, which lost 7 bases and 4 bases, there was a span of 16 bases. Germline V gene lookup returns CDR1 LGHNA and CDR2 YNFKEQ. The chain's CDR3 is CASNRGWEGETQYF. CDR3 DNA: TGTGCCAGCAACAGGGGGTGGGAGGGAGAGACCCAGTACTTC.

The gene calls are TRBV2 and TRBJ2-5; D is perhaps TRBD2 (5 bases). CDR3 length: 16 residues. V was clipped by 5 bases and J by 5 bases, with 21 bases between them. The germline V gene encodes CDR1 SNHLY and CDR2 FYNNEI. The DNA for the CDR3 is TGTGCCAGCAGTCTCCTTCCGCGAGGGTCGGGTGAGACCCAGTACTTC. Protein sequence: CASSLLPRGSGETQYF.

Many counts were recorded for this clonotype. V and J are TRBV27 and TRBJ1-2; D is ambiguous. Germline-derived CDR1 and CDR2 are MNHEY and SMNVEV (reference sequence). The CDR3 is made up of 17 amino acids. The V end was cut by 5 bases, the J end by 2 bases, with 21 bases between. DNA for the CDR3: TGTGCCAGCAGTATTGGACCCGGACGGGCCAAGAACTATGGCTACACCTTC. Translated, it gives CASSIGPGRAKNYGYTF.

Remarks on this clonotype: Compared with germline, one end of the junction differs, possibly owing to a read error. This chain connects TRBV2 to TRBJ2-6; TRBD1 matches at 7 bases. Per the germline V gene, CDR1 is SNHLY and CDR2 is FYNNEI. This CDR3 has 16 residues. In DNA form, the CDR3 reads TGTGCCAGCAGGGAAGACAGGGCTGCTGGGGCCAACGTCCTGACTTTC. Translating it yields CASREDRAAGANVLTF. The full variable domain, completed using reference TRBV2 and TRBJ2-6, is EPEVTQTPSHQVTQMGQEVILRCVPISNHLYFYWYRQILGQKVEFLVSFYNNEISEKSEIFDDQFSVERPDGSNFTLKIRSTKLEDSAMYFCASREDRAAGANVLTFGAGSRLTVL.

This clonotype came up a few times. The V and J genes are TRBV6-1 and TRBJ2-7, with a tentative D call TRBD2 (5 bases). This CDR3 has 15 residues. Between the trimmed V and J ends, which lost 5 bases and 7 bases, there was a span of 21 bases. The V gene's germline CDR1 is MNHNS and CDR2 SASEGT. CDR3 residues: CASSHPWTLSREQYF. The CDR3 nucleotides read TGTGCCAGCAGTCATCCTTGGACTCTCAGCCGTGAGCAGTACTTC.

This clonotype was detected many times. The chain employs TRBV19 and TRBJ2-1; D unresolved. Per germline, CDR1 LNHDA and CDR2 SQIVND (reference sequence). This CDR3 region has 15 residues. Trimming left V 3 bases short and J 5 bases short, with 14 bases between. The CDR3 here is CASSISGAANNEQFF. Written as DNA, the CDR3 is TGTGCCAGTAGTATTTCCGGCGCGGCGAACAATGAGCAGTTCTTC.

This clonotype has only a few counts. The chain links TRBV15 to TRBJ2-5; TRBD1 matches 8 bases. V shed 3 bases, J shed 5 bases, and the junction held 2 bases outside the gene matches. Germline V lookup: CDR1 LNHNV, CDR2 YYDKDF (reference sequence). This CDR3 has 13 amino acids. The CDR3 reads CATSSRGRETQYF. The CDR3 nucleotides are TGTGCCACCAGCAGCAGGGGGCGGGAGACCCAGTACTTC.

The chain recombines TRBV7-2 with TRBJ2-3; D gene uncertain. V gave up 2 bases and J gave up 4 bases, with 10 bases separating them. Looked up from germline, CDR1 is SGHTA and CDR2 is FQGNSA. The CDR3 is 14 amino acids. This CDR3 reads CASSLPGRPDTQYF. The CDR3 DNA reads as TGTGCCAGCAGCTTACCGGGCCGCCCAGATACGCAGTATTTT.

This clonotype has at least ten counts. This sequence joins TRBV7-2 and TRBJ2-6, with 8 bases aligning to TRBD1. The CDR3 is 19 residues long. Germline trimming cut 2 bases from V and 6 bases from J; bases unmatched to any gene: 15. Germline V gene sequence: CDR1 SGHTA, CDR2 FQGNSA. The CDR3 bases are TGTGCCAGCAGCTTACAGGGGGCGGGTGGGGGCTCTCAGGCCAACGTCCTGACTTTC. Amino acid sequence: CASSLQGAGGGSQANVLTF.

This clonotype showed up many times. The chain links TRBV28 to TRBJ1-5; D might be TRBD1 (6 bases). This CDR3 is built from 15 residues. CDR1 is MDHEN and CDR2 is SYDVKM in the germline V gene. The V gene lost 4 bases and the J gene lost 5 bases, with 15 bases spanning the gap. The CDR3: CASSSDSLGDQPQHF. DNA for the CDR3: TGTGCCAGCAGTTCGGACAGCTTGGGGGATCAGCCCCAGCATTTT.

This chain joins TRBV6-6 and TRBJ2-1; the D is unclear. The length of the CDR3 is 15 residues. Germline CDR1 reads MNHNY; CDR2 reads SVGAGI (reference sequence). The V gene lost 2 bases and the J gene lost 5 bases, with 13 bases spanning the gap. The CDR3 reads CASSYRRDTNNEQFF. CDR3 DNA: TGTGCCAGCAGTTACCGTCGTGACACTAACAATGAGCAGTTCTTC.

There are a few counts of this clonotype. The gene calls are TRBV7-3 and TRBJ2-2; tentatively, D is TRBD1 or TRBD2 (5 bases each). The CDR3 spans 13 residues. Between the trimmed V and J ends, which lost 5 bases and 9 bases, there was a span of 13 bases. Germline-derived CDR1 and CDR2 are SGHTA and FQGTGA. The CDR3 loop reads CASSPGPYRELFF. CDR3 sequence (DNA): TGTGCCAGCAGCCCGGGGCCTTACCGGGAGCTGTTTTTT.